This paragraph reports one T cell receptor (beta chain). One end of the junction varies from germline; a read error may be responsible. The sample comes from a study of cytomegalovirus exposure and HLA in healthy donors. 60 Vbeta and 13 Jbeta primers were used in PCR. This table comes from immunoSEQ multiplex PCR, and its TCRdb copy is limited to in-frame clones, with some not included. Here the sample spans roughly 170,000 clones, about 80% being singletons. Looked up from germline, CDR1 is SGHDT and CDR2 is YYEEEE. CDR3 length: 15 residues. This rearrangement joins TRBV5-6 to TRBJ2-5; 7 positions agree with TRBD1. This sequence originates from a boy under 18 in good health and CMV-seronegative. The material sequenced was PBMCs. The CDR3 DNA follows: TGTGCCAGCAGCTTAGGTCCGGGACAGCAAGAGGCCCAGTACTTC. Protein: CASSLGPGQQEAQYF.